This section outlines one TCR beta chain sequence together with its context. A junction boundary mismatches the germline segment, possibly from a read error. Germline-derived CDR1 and CDR2 are MNHEY and SVGEGT. This CDR3 comprises 16 residues. The data originate from a study of blood T cell repertoires in COVID-19. The repertoire was sequenced with immunoSEQ multiplex PCR; TCRdb's copy has only in-frame clones and lacks some. The table shows around 250,000 clones, with 70% to 90% occurring only once. The rearrangement joins TRBV6-2 or TRBV6-3 to TRBJ2-2, with 9 bases that match TRBD1. Sequenced input: peripheral blood. The sequence was obtained from a woman between 70 and 85 years old with active or convalescent COVID-19. CDR3 protein: CASSNSPGQGTGELFF. CDR3 nucleotides: TGTGCCAGCAGTAACTCCCCGGGACAGGGTACCGGTGAGCTGTTTTTT.